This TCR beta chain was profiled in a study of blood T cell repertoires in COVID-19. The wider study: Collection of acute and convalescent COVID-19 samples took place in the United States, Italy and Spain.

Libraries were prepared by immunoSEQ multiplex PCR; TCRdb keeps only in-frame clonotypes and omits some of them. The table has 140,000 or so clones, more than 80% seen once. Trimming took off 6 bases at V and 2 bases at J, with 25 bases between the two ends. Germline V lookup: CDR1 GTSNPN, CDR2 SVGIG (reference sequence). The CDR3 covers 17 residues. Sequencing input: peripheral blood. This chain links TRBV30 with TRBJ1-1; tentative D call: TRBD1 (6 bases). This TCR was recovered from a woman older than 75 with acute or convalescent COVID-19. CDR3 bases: TGTGCCTGTTCCCATGACAGGTGGCCGGACTCAAACACTGAAGCTTTCTTT. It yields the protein CACSHDRWPDSNTEAFF. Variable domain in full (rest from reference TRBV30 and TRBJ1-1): SQTIHQWPATLVQPVGSPLSLECTVEGTSNPNLYWYRQAAGRGLQLLFYSVGIGQISSEVPQNLSASRPQDRQFILSSKKLLLSDSGFYLCACSHDRWPDSNTEAFFGQGTRLTVV.